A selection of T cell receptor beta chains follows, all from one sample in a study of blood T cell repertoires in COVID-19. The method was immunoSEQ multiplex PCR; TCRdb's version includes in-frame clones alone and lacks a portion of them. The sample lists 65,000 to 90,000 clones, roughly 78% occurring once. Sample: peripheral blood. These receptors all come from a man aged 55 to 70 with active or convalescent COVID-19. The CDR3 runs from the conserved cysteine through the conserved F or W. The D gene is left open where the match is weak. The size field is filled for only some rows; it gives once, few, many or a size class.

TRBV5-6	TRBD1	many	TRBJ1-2	CASSSGQNYGYTF	TGTGCCAGCAGCTCGGGACAGAACTATGGCTACACCTTC
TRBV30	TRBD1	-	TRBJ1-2	CAWSAINRGGGYTF	TGTGCCTGGAGTGCAATCAACAGGGGGGGCGGCTACACCTTC
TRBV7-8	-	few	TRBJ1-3	CASSLLPRTVKSSGNTIYF	TGTGCCAGCAGTTTACTCCCGCGGACAGTCAAATCCTCTGGAAACACCATATATTTT
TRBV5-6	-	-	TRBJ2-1	CASSFLQGGTDEQFF	TGTGCCAGCAGCTTCCTACAGGGGGGGACAGATGAGCAGTTCTTC
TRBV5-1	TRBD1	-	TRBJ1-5	CASSPTGGGDQPQHF	TGCGCCAGCAGCCCCACAGGGGGCGGGGATCAGCCCCAGCATTTT
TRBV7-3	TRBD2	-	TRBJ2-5	CASSLLAGEETQYF	TGTGCCAGCAGCTTACTAGCGGGGGAAGAGACCCAGTACTTC
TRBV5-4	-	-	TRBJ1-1	CASSLMMATEAFF	TGTGCCAGCAGCTTAATGATGGCCACTGAAGCTTTCTTT
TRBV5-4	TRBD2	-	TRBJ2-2	CASSFGLAGITGELFF	TGTGCCAGCAGCTTCGGACTAGCGGGGATCACCGGGGAGCTGTTTTTT
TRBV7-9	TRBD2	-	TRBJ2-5	CASSSRGGGQETQYF	TGTGCCAGCAGCTCCCGGGGCGGGGGACAAGAGACCCAGTACTTC
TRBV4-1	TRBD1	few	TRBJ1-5	CASSQGRGQGYQPQHF	TGCGCCAGCAGCCAAGGCAGGGGACAGGGGTATCAGCCCCAGCATTTT
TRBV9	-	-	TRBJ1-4	CASSALPGEGEKLFF	TGTGCCAGCAGCGCCCTTCCAGGGGAAGGCGAAAAACTGTTTTTT
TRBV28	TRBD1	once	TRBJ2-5	CASSYSPGRQGQETQYF	TGTGCCAGCAGTTACTCCCCTGGTAGACAGGGGCAAGAGACCCAGTACTTC
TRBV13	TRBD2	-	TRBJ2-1	CASSALGERGNYNEQFF	TGTGCCAGCAGCGCCCTGGGTGAGCGGGGAAACTACAATGAGCAGTTCTTC
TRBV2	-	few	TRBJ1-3	CASALAGGVTGNTIYF	TGTGCCAGCGCCCTTGCGGGGGGTGTTACTGGAAACACCATATATTTT
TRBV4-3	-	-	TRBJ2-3	CASAQSATDTQYF	TGCGCCAGCGCCCAGTCCGCCACAGATACGCAGTATTTT
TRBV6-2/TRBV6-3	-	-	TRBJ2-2	CASSYFDSQTGELFF	TGTGCCAGCAGTTACTTTGACAGCCAAACCGGGGAGCTGTTTTTT
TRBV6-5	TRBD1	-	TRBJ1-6	CASSRRDRDNSPLHF	TGTGCCAGCAGCCGACGGGACAGAGATAATTCACCCCTCCACTTT
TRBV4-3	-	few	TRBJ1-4	CASSLARGSNEKLFF	TGCGCCAGCAGTTTGGCCAGGGGTTCTAATGAAAAACTGTTTTTT
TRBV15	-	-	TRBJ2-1	CATSREQASPQFF	TGTGCCACCAGCAGAGAACAGGCGTCCCCACAGTTCTTC
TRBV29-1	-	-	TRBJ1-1	CSVGTVLHTEAFF	TGCAGCGTCGGGACTGTACTGCACACTGAAGCTTTCTTT
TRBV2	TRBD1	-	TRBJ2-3	CASRPWGQGKTDTQYF	TGTGCCAGCCGCCCTTGGGGACAGGGAAAAACAGATACGCAGTATTTT
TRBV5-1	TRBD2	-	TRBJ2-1	CASGPERGGRGEQFF	TGCGCCAGCGGTCCGGAGCGGGGGGGCCGCGGTGAGCAGTTCTTC
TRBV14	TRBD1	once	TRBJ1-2	CASSEQGADGYTF	TGTGCCAGCAGCGAACAGGGGGCTGATGGCTACACCTTC
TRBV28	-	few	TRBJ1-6	CASSLGQFNSPLHF	TGTGCCAGCAGTTTAGGGCAGTTTAATTCACCCCTCCACTTT
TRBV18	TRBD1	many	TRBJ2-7	CASSRETGEYEQYF	TGTGCCAGCTCACGAGAGACAGGGGAATACGAGCAGTACTTC